Presented here are 30 T cell receptor beta chains from one specimen sequenced in a study of cytomegalovirus exposure and HLA in healthy donors. Researchers ran the PCR with 60 Vbeta and 13 Jbeta primers. Produced via immunoSEQ multiplex PCR; TCRdb's table is partial and in-frame only. The repertoire includes some 110,000 clones, around 85% of them detected once, and about 6.9% sits in the top ten. Sequencing input: PBMCs. The origin of the receptors is a young man in good health and CMV-seropositive.

This clone was observed at least ten times. V usage is TRBV5-4 and J usage is TRBJ1-4; TRBD1 is a possible D gene (5 bases). The V end was cut by 3 bases, the J end by 8 bases, with 23 bases between. This CDR3 comprises 17 residues. Germline CDR1 reads SGHNT; CDR2 reads YYREEE (reference sequence). In DNA form, the CDR3 reads TGTGCCAGCAGCTCAGGGAACCCGAGAGATTCAGGCGAAAAACTGTTTTTT. It encodes CASSSGNPRDSGEKLFF.

The rearrangement joins TRBV4-1 to TRBJ2-3, with 8 bases that match TRBD2. J lost 6 bases, V lost 0 bases, and 8 bases had no gene match. Looked up from germline, CDR1 is MGHRA and CDR2 is YSYEKL. The CDR3 is 16 amino acids. The CDR3 is CASSQDSRGGWDTQYF. Here the CDR3 DNA reads TGCGCCAGCAGCCAAGATAGTCGGGGGGGCTGGGATACGCAGTATTTT.

The chain is built from TRBV7-2 and TRBJ2-7; 9 bases line up with TRBD2. J was trimmed by 6 bases and V by 3 bases; bases with no gene match: 9. This CDR3 spans 15 amino acids. Per germline, CDR1 SGHTA and CDR2 FQGNSA. The CDR3 DNA sequence: TGTGCCAGCAGCTTGGTAGCGGGGGAGGGGTTCGAGCAGTACTTC. Residues: CASSLVAGEGFEQYF.

This clone showed up just a few times. The chain joins TRBV7-8 to TRBJ2-3; D remains unclear. The germline V gene has CDR1 SGHVS and CDR2 FQNEAQ. Between the trimmed V and J ends, which lost 7 bases and 7 bases, there was a span of 18 bases. This CDR3 is 14 amino acids long. CDR3 protein: CASTPIRSHNTQYF. The CDR3 DNA follows: TGTGCCAGCACCCCGATAAGGAGCCACAATACGCAGTATTTT.

The chain links TRBV2 to TRBJ1-5; TRBD1 might be the D (5 bases). Germline values: CDR1 SNHLY, CDR2 FYNNEI. This CDR3 is 13 amino acids long. V was clipped by 1 base and J by 7 bases, with 8 bases between them. In nucleotides, the CDR3 is TGTGCCAGCAGTGAAGAGGAGGGGCAGCCCCAGCATTTT. It is translated as CASSEEEGQPQHF.

The chain uses TRBV7-3 and TRBJ1-1; D is unclear. Germline V gene data show CDR1 as SGHTA and CDR2 as FQGTGA. The V end was cut by 5 bases, the J end by 0 bases, with 7 bases between. The CDR3 spans 13 residues. CDR3 sequence reads: CASSPGMNTEAFF. CDR3 nucleotides: TGTGCCAGCAGCCCCGGGATGAACACTGAAGCTTTCTTT.

V gene TRBV6-5 combines with J gene TRBJ1-1; no clear D gene. Germline values: CDR1 MNHEY, CDR2 SVGAGI. The CDR3 has 13 residues. Trimming shortened V by 2 bases and J by 1 base, and 5 bases separated the two germline ends. The CDR3 DNA reads TGTGCCAGCAGTTACCTCCCGAACACTGAAGCTTTCTTT. Translated, it gives CASSYLPNTEAFF.

This chain connects TRBV13 to TRBJ2-2; 9 bases are shared with TRBD2. This CDR3 has 20 residues. The V segment lost 2 bases and the J segment 2 bases; nucleotides outside the gene matches: 15. Per germline, CDR1 PRHDT and CDR2 FYEKMQ (reference sequence). The CDR3 loop reads CASSLFLLAGGTDNTGELFF. Here the CDR3 DNA reads TGTGCCAGCAGCTTATTTTTACTAGCGGGCGGGACAGATAACACCGGGGAGCTGTTTTTT.

V gene TRBV27 combines with J gene TRBJ1-3, with 10 bases lining up with TRBD1. CDR1 MNHEY and CDR2 SMNVEV come from the germline V gene (reference sequence). Germline trimming cut 6 bases from V and 7 bases from J; bases unmatched to any gene: 3. The CDR3 has 13 amino acids. This CDR3 reads CASRRTGGNTIYF. Written as DNA, the CDR3 is TGTGCCAGCAGGCGGACAGGGGGTAACACCATATATTTT.

The chain employs TRBV30 and TRBJ2-7; D remains ambiguous. Germline CDR1 GTSNPN, CDR2 SVGIG (reference sequence). V gave up 2 bases and J gave up 3 bases, with 8 bases separating them. The CDR3 has 12 amino acids. CDR3 coding DNA: TGTGCCTGGAGTCCCGACTTCTACGAGCAGTACTTC. Encoded protein: CAWSPDFYEQYF. Looking up the rest from reference TRBV30 and TRBJ2-7 gives the full variable domain: SQTIHQWPATLVQPVGSPLSLECTVEGTSNPNLYWYRQAAGRGLQLLFYSVGIGQISSEVPQNLSASRPQDRQFILSSKKLLLSDSGFYLCAWSPDFYEQYFGPGTRLTVT.

This clone was seen ten or more times. The rearrangement links TRBV4-1 to TRBJ2-5; TRBD2 aligns across 7 bases. The CDR3 extends over 16 amino acids. The germline V gene encodes CDR1 MGHRA and CDR2 YSYEKL. With V trimmed by 4 bases and J by 2 bases, 10 bases remained unmatched. The CDR3: CASSPEATGGQETQYF. In DNA form, the CDR3 reads TGCGCCAGCAGCCCGGAGGCGACGGGGGGACAAGAGACCCAGTACTTC.

V and J are TRBV6-4 and TRBJ2-3, with 9 positions matching TRBD2. This CDR3 comprises 14 residues. Germline V gene sequence: CDR1 MRHNA, CDR2 SNTAGT. Trimming at V came to 4 bases and at J to 2 bases, leaving 1 base not matched to a gene. CDR3 in amino acids: CASSGGGATDTQYF. The CDR3 DNA is TGTGCCAGCAGTGGCGGGGGGGCCACAGATACGCAGTATTTT.

This clone was found a few times. The chain carries TRBV14 and TRBJ2-5; 9 positions agree with TRBD2. Unmatched junction bases numbered 9, after V lost 1 base and J lost 6 bases. CDR3 size: 16 residues. Germline V gene sequence: CDR1 SGHDN, CDR2 FVKESK. The CDR3 bases are TGTGCCAGCAGCCAAGCCAGCGGGGGGCGACGGCAGACCCAGTACTTC. It codes for CASSQASGGRRQTQYF.

The sample holds a few counts of this clone. The chain has TRBV7-2 and TRBJ2-7; tentative D call: TRBD1 (7 bases). The ends were cut back, 5 bases at V and 0 bases at J, with 17 bases in the middle. This CDR3 has 16 residues. The germline V gene has CDR1 SGHTA and CDR2 FQGNSA. The CDR3 bases are TGTGCCAGCAGCCAACGTCAGGGGGACTTCTCCTACGAGCAGTACTTC. It yields the protein CASSQRQGDFSYEQYF.

This sequence joins TRBV27 and TRBJ2-1, with D tentatively TRBD1 (6 bases). This CDR3 has 13 residues. Germline V gives CDR1 MNHEY, CDR2 SMNVEV (reference sequence). Deletions cut 5 bases from V and 8 bases from J, with 13 bases between. The CDR3 spells CASSASGVHEQFF. The CDR3 DNA reads as TGTGCCAGCAGTGCGTCAGGGGTTCATGAGCAGTTCTTC.

This chain links TRBV5-1 with TRBJ2-5; possibly TRBD2 for D (5 bases). Per the germline V gene, CDR1 is SGHRS and CDR2 is YFSETQ. Between the trimmed V and J ends, which lost 3 bases and 5 bases, there was a span of 14 bases. The CDR3 sequence is 14 residues long. CDR3 DNA sequence: TGCGCCAGCAGCTCCAACTTTCCGGGGGAGACCCAGTACTTC. Translation: CASSSNFPGETQYF.

This clone came up a few times. The V call is TRBV27, the J call TRBJ1-6, with 9 bases aligning to TRBD1. The CDR3 sequence is 15 residues long. CDR1 and CDR2 (germline): MNHEY, SMNVEV (reference sequence). The ends lost 3 bases at V and 10 bases at J; junction bases unmatched: 7. The CDR3 bases are TGTGCCAGCAGTTTTCAACAGGGGGCGCGGTCACCCCTCCACTTT. It yields the protein CASSFQQGARSPLHF.

The chain couples TRBV27 to TRBJ1-2; maybe TRBD1 (6 bases). Looked up from germline, CDR1 is MNHEY and CDR2 is SMNVEV (reference sequence). This CDR3 is built from 13 residues. Trimming stripped 2 bases from V and 7 bases from J, with 11 bases between. The DNA of the CDR3 is TGTGCCAGCAGTTTAAACAGGGAGGGTGGCTACACCTTC. Amino acids: CASSLNREGGYTF.

This chain joins TRBV7-2 and TRBJ1-2; D is perhaps TRBD1 (6 bases). Trimming took off 0 bases at V and 14 bases at J, with 16 bases between the two ends. The CDR3 covers 13 residues. Germline V gives CDR1 SGHTA, CDR2 FQGNSA. The CDR3 spells CASSLAGRGIGTF. In DNA, the CDR3 is TGTGCCAGCAGCTTAGCAGGCAGGGGAATTGGTACCTTC.

The chain is built from TRBV4-3 and TRBJ1-4; no clear D. The V end was cut by 3 bases, the J end by 4 bases, with 9 bases between. Germline V gene data show CDR1 as LGHNA and CDR2 as YSLEER. CDR3 length: 14 amino acids. This CDR3 reads CASSQGVDNEKLFF. The CDR3 DNA is TGCGCCAGCAGCCAGGGAGTTGATAATGAAAAACTGTTTTTT.

The chain is built from TRBV6-5 and TRBJ1-5, with TRBD1 matching 7 bases. The CDR3 loop spans 14 amino acids. Per germline, CDR1 MNHEY and CDR2 SVGAGI. The ends lost 6 bases at V and 0 bases at J; junction bases unmatched: 2. As DNA, the CDR3 is TGTGCCAGCAGCCACAGGGGTAGCAATCAGCCCCAGCATTTT. This gives the protein CASSHRGSNQPQHF.

The V gene is TRBV7-9, the J gene TRBJ2-1; the D is unclear. Trimming shortened V by 3 bases and J by 4 bases, and 19 bases separated the two germline ends. This CDR3 is built from 17 residues. Per the germline V gene, CDR1 is SEHNR and CDR2 is FQNEAQ (reference sequence). CDR3 region: CASSFRSSRLGYNEQFF. The CDR3 coding sequence is TGTGCCAGCAGCTTTAGGAGCTCACGGCTCGGATACAATGAGCAGTTCTTC.

The chain recombines TRBV4-3 with TRBJ2-6; the D gene is possibly TRBD1 (6 bases). This CDR3 has 20 residues. Germline lookup yields CDR1 LGHNA and CDR2 YSLEER. The V gene lost 1 base and the J gene lost 0 bases, with 19 bases spanning the gap. The CDR3 DNA sequence: TGCGCCAGCAGCCAAGGTCCGGCAGGGGCCCACTACTCTGGGGCCAACGTCCTGACTTTC. Translating it yields CASSQGPAGAHYSGANVLTF.

The rearrangement uses TRBV7-2 and TRBJ1-1, with D possibly being TRBD1 (5 bases). The CDR3 length is 13 residues. In germline, CDR1 is SGHTA, CDR2 FQGNSA. With 5 bases removed from V and 6 bases from J, the gap between germline ends came to 13 bases. CDR3 nucleotides: TGTGCCAGCAGCCTGACAGTTGTCCCTGAAGCTTTCTTT. Translation: CASSLTVVPEAFF.

The CDR3 DNA follows: TGTGCCTGGAGTCTGAGGACAGGGGGAAATCAGCCCCAGCATTTT. Translation: CAWSLRTGGNQPQHF. V is TRBV30 and J is TRBJ1-5; 10 nucleotides match TRBD1. Looked up from germline, CDR1 is GTSNPN and CDR2 is SVGIG (reference sequence). The V and J ends lost 2 bases and 4 bases, in that order; junction bases with no gene match: 5. The CDR3 is 15 amino acids.

The chain combines TRBV6-6 with TRBJ1-1; D unresolved. From germline, CDR1 is MNHNY and CDR2 SVGAGI (reference sequence). This CDR3 has 16 residues. Trimming removed 0 bases from V and 1 base from J, with 12 bases in between. The CDR3 bases are TGTGCCAGCAGTTACTCACACCCCCGGGGGAACACTGAAGCTTTCTTT. Amino acids: CASSYSHPRGNTEAFF.

The V and J genes are TRBV7-2 and TRBJ1-2, with 9 bases lining up with TRBD1. J gave up 4 bases and V 4 bases, and 13 bases lay outside the gene matches. Germline lookup yields CDR1 SGHTA and CDR2 FQGNSA. The CDR3 totals 17 residues. Written as DNA, the CDR3 is TGTGCCAGCAGCTCAACCGGGACAGGGCTTTCTATCTATGGCTACACCTTC. It yields the protein CASSSTGTGLSIYGYTF.

In DNA form, the CDR3 reads TGTGCCAGCAGCTTAGATTCAACAGGGCAAGCTTTCTTT. Translating it yields CASSLDSTGQAFF. The chain links TRBV11-2 to TRBJ1-1, with D tentatively TRBD1 (6 bases). Looked up from germline, CDR1 is SGHAT and CDR2 is FQNNGV. The V end lost 0 bases, the J end lost 9 bases, and 11 bases lay between the germline ends. CDR3 length: 13 residues.

The chain employs TRBV19 and TRBJ2-5; D ambiguous. Near its end, the DNA agrees better with TRBJ2-7, so the J call may be wrong. Germline-derived CDR1 and CDR2 are LNHDA and SQIVND (reference sequence). CDR3 length: 13 amino acids. CDR3 residues: CASSPLSGYEQYF. In DNA form, the CDR3 reads TGTGCCAGTAGTCCCCTCTCAGGCTACGAGCAGTACTTC.

The chain recombines TRBV11-3 with TRBJ2-1; 8 positions agree with TRBD2. J gave up 8 bases and V 5 bases, and 11 bases lay outside the gene matches. Per germline, CDR1 SGHNT and CDR2 YENEEA. The CDR3 covers 15 residues. CDR3 loop: CASSPRSGGSDEQFF. As DNA, the CDR3 is TGTGCCAGCAGCCCCCGAAGCGGGGGCAGCGATGAGCAGTTCTTC.